Below are 32 T cell receptor beta chains sequenced from a single sample in a study of blood T cell repertoires in COVID-19. The method was immunoSEQ multiplex PCR; TCRdb's version includes in-frame clones alone and lacks a portion of them. In the table there are approximately 250,000 clones, around 93% of which are singletons. Sequencing was performed on PBMCs or T cells enriched from blood (not recorded which). These TCRs come from a man in his forties or fifties who had been exposed to COVID-19.

The chain recombines TRBV5-1 with TRBJ2-5, with 9 nucleotides matching TRBD2. Germline assignment: CDR1 SGHRS and CDR2 YFSETQ. The CDR3 has 16 amino acids. Germline trimming cut 0 bases from V and 4 bases from J; bases unmatched to any gene: 7. Here the CDR3 DNA reads TGCGCCAGCAGCTTGGAACCAGCGGGAGGTTCAGAGACCCAGTACTTC. Translation gives CASSLEPAGGSETQYF.

This chain links TRBV6-6 with TRBJ2-7; 9 bases map to TRBD1. The junction had 8 bases not matched to a gene; V was cut back by 6 bases and J by 5 bases. Germline CDR1 MNHNY, CDR2 SVGAGI (reference sequence). The CDR3 runs 14 residues. CDR3 loop: CASRTGQGPHEQYF. In DNA, the CDR3 is TGTGCCAGCAGGACGGGACAGGGACCCCACGAGCAGTACTTC.

The chain couples TRBV4-1 to TRBJ1-3; D is perhaps TRBD1 (6 bases). The CDR3 totals 17 residues. Trimming took 0 bases from V and 2 from J, leaving 14 bases between them. Germline-derived CDR1 and CDR2 are MGHRA and YSYEKL. For the CDR3, the DNA is TGCGCCAGCAGCCAAGATCCCGCCAGGGGTACTGGAAACACCATATATTTT. Translated: CASSQDPARGTGNTIYF.

This clone was detected once. The rearrangement joins TRBV28 to TRBJ2-5; D remains ambiguous. This CDR3 region has 13 residues. V shed 2 bases and J shed 5 bases, with 9 bases lying between them. Germline CDR1 and CDR2: MDHEN and SYDVKM. The CDR3 loop is CASSLARSETQYF. The DNA of the CDR3 is TGTGCCAGCAGTTTAGCCAGGTCGGAGACCCAGTACTTC.

The chain carries TRBV5-6 and TRBJ1-1; D might be TRBD1 (6 bases). The CDR3 consists of 15 residues. The germline gives CDR1 SGHDT, CDR2 YYEEEE. V was cut by 2 bases and J by 1 base, with 12 bases left in between. The CDR3 region has the DNA TGTGCCAGCAGCTTTACGGACAGACCGAACACTGAAGCTTTCTTT. Residues: CASSFTDRPNTEAFF.

With respect to this clone: Relative to the germline gene, one junction end is altered; a read error may explain this. The chain's CDR3 is CSAERTGGYTF. DNA for the CDR3: TGCAGCGCTGAAAGAACGGGAGGCTACACCTTC. This sequence joins TRBV29-1 and TRBJ1-2; D is uncertain. Germline V gene data show CDR1 as SQVTM and CDR2 as ANQGSEA. This CDR3 contains 11 residues.

V is TRBV5-6 and J is TRBJ1-1, with D unclear. The V gene lost 3 bases and the J gene lost 3 bases, with 15 bases spanning the gap. Germline V gene sequence: CDR1 SGHDT, CDR2 YYEEEE. CDR3 length: 15 residues. CDR3 protein: CASSWKRRGDTEAFF. The CDR3 DNA reads as TGTGCCAGCAGCTGGAAACGGCGCGGGGACACTGAAGCTTTCTTT.

This clone came up once. The V call is TRBV28, the J call TRBJ1-6; D possibly corresponds to TRBD1 (6 bases). Germline-derived CDR1 and CDR2 are MDHEN and SYDVKM. The CDR3 has 14 amino acids. V was cut by 9 bases and J by 8 bases, with 17 bases left in between. This chain's CDR3 is CASRTGTSYSPLHF. DNA of the CDR3: TGTGCCAGTAGAACAGGGACAAGCTATTCACCCCTCCACTTT.

The chain couples TRBV19 to TRBJ1-6, with 10 bases fitting TRBD1. The J segment lost 5 bases and the V segment lost 6 bases, leaving 7 bases of the junction unmatched. This CDR3 has 16 residues. Germline V lookup: CDR1 LNHDA, CDR2 SQIVND (reference sequence). As DNA, the CDR3 is TGTGCCAGTAGCTGGACAGGGGGGCGTAATAATTCACCCCTCCACTTT. Translated, it gives CASSWTGGRNNSPLHF.

V and J are TRBV14 and TRBJ1-1; D remains ambiguous. This CDR3 has 14 residues. The germline V gene encodes CDR1 SGHDN and CDR2 FVKESK. With 4 bases removed from V and 1 base from J, the gap between germline ends came to 10 bases. As DNA, the CDR3 is TGTGCCAGCAGCCGCCACAGCTGGAACACTGAAGCTTTCTTT. Protein: CASSRHSWNTEAFF. The variable domain in full, with the rest retrieved from reference TRBV14 and TRBJ1-1, is EAGVTQFPSHSVIEKGQTVTLRCDPISGHDNLYWYRRVMGKEIKFLLHFVKESKQDESGMPNNRFLAERTGGTYSTLKVQPAELEDSGVYFCASSRHSWNTEAFFGQGTRLTVV.

The rearrangement links TRBV6-6 to TRBJ1-2, with a possible D match to TRBD1 (5 bases). Trimming removed 8 bases at V and 5 bases at J, with 18 bases between. CDR1 is MNHNY, CDR2 SVGAGI, per germline (reference sequence). The CDR3 runs 14 residues. The CDR3 protein is CASGGDKRSYGYTF. The DNA of the CDR3 is TGTGCCAGCGGGGGGGATAAACGGTCTTATGGCTACACCTTC.

The chain is built from TRBV25-1 and TRBJ2-5; 8 bases agree with TRBD2. The CDR3 contains 17 residues. Germline-derived CDR1 and CDR2 are MGHDK and SYGVNS. J lost 1 base, V lost 2 bases, and 9 bases had no gene match. CDR3 sequence: CASSEASGHLPQETQYF. The CDR3, as DNA: TGTGCCAGCAGTGAAGCTAGCGGGCACCTACCCCAAGAGACCCAGTACTTC. Complete variable domain (other parts from reference TRBV25-1 and TRBJ2-5): EADIYQTPRYLVIGTGKKITLECSQTMGHDKMYWYQQDPGMELHLIHYSYGVNSTEKGDLSSESTVSRIRTEHFPLTLESARPSHTSQYLCASSEASGHLPQETQYFGPGTRLLVL.

V is TRBV28 and J is TRBJ1-4; 7 nucleotides align to TRBD1. The CDR3 has 16 residues. Germline loops: CDR1 MDHEN, CDR2 SYDVKM. V dropped 0 bases and J dropped 5; count of bases not matched to a gene: 6. The CDR3 is CASSLWVGRGNEKLFF. The DNA for the CDR3 is TGTGCCAGCAGTTTATGGGTGGGCAGGGGGAATGAAAAACTGTTTTTT.

The V and J genes are TRBV5-6 and TRBJ1-4, with D perhaps TRBD1 (5 bases). V was shortened by 3 bases and J by 5 bases, with 14 bases between the two germline ends. CDR1 is SGHDT and CDR2 is YYEEEE in the germline V gene. CDR3 length equals 15 residues. For the CDR3, the DNA is TGTGCCAGCAGCTATACAGGCGCTCCCAATGAAAAACTGTTTTTT. This gives the protein CASSYTGAPNEKLFF.

V usage is TRBV7-3 and J usage is TRBJ1-2, with 7 bases identical to TRBD1. Germline-derived CDR1 and CDR2 are SGHTA and FQGTGA. V was clipped by 4 bases and J by 2 bases; unmatched bases: 1. This CDR3 is built from 13 residues. The CDR3 loop is CASSSGQNYGYTF. In nucleotides, the CDR3 is TGTGCCAGCAGCTCGGGACAGAACTATGGCTACACCTTC.

In DNA, the CDR3 is TGTGCCAGCAGGGGGACAGGGGTCAATCAGCCCCAGCATTTT. Protein: CASRGTGVNQPQHF. V usage is TRBV28 and J usage is TRBJ1-5; 10 nucleotides align to TRBD1. This CDR3 has 14 residues. J was trimmed by 3 bases and V by 6 bases; bases with no gene match: 2. The germline V gene encodes CDR1 MDHEN and CDR2 SYDVKM.

The CDR3: CASSGISLAIQYF. The CDR3 nucleotides read TGTGCCAGCAGCGGCATCTCTCTCGCCATTCAGTACTTC. The chain carries TRBV7-9 and TRBJ2-4, with no clear D. CDR1 and CDR2 (germline): SEHNR, FQNEAQ (reference sequence). V lost 5 bases and J 9 bases, leaving 14 bases between the germline ends. CDR3 size: 13 residues.

This chain joins TRBV15 and TRBJ2-1; TRBD2 matches at 13 bases. Looked up from germline, CDR1 is LNHNV and CDR2 is YYDKDF (reference sequence). CDR3 size: 16 residues. The V gene end was trimmed by 3 bases and the J gene end by 6 bases; junction bases not matched to a gene: 5. CDR3 in DNA: TGTGCCACCAGCAGGGTGGGACTAGCGGGACCCAATGAGCAGTTCTTC. Protein product: CATSRVGLAGPNEQFF.

The chain employs TRBV27 and TRBJ1-2; D gene unclear. The CDR3 length is 15 residues. Germline-derived CDR1 and CDR2 are MNHEY and SMNVEV (reference sequence). The ends were cut back, 3 bases at V and 3 bases at J, with 14 bases in the middle. CDR3 residues: CASSLAPDLDYGYTF. The CDR3 DNA sequence: TGTGCCAGCAGTTTGGCCCCAGACTTGGACTATGGCTACACCTTC.

The chain recombines TRBV27 with TRBJ2-7; 8 bases fit TRBD2. The V gene's germline CDR1 is MNHEY and CDR2 SMNVEV (reference sequence). The CDR3 runs to 14 residues. Trimming took 5 bases from V and 6 from J; bases not matched to a gene: 9. CDR3 coding DNA: TGTGCCAGCAGTCCCCGGGGGGGAGTAACCGAGCAGTACTTC. Translating it yields CASSPRGGVTEQYF.

The rearrangement uses TRBV12-5 and TRBJ2-2, with 7 bases aligning to TRBD2. The CDR3 has 15 amino acids. Germline V gene sequence: CDR1 LGHNT, CDR2 FRNRAP. The trim removed 2 bases at V and 2 bases at J, leaving 2 bases unmatched. The CDR3: CASGLREVNTGELFF. Written as DNA, the CDR3 is TGTGCTAGTGGTTTGCGGGAGGTAAACACCGGGGAGCTGTTTTTT.

V is TRBV24-1 and J is TRBJ2-7; TRBD2 might be the D (7 bases). The V and J ends lost 10 bases and 2 bases respectively, with 17 bases between them. CDR1 and CDR2 from the germline V gene are KGHDR and SFDVKD. The CDR3 spans 14 residues. In DNA, the CDR3 is TGTGCCACTGCACCCGCGGGGGCTACCTACGAGCAGTACTTC. This translates into CATAPAGATYEQYF.

V and J are TRBV30 and TRBJ1-3, with TRBD1 matching 8 bases. The V gene's germline CDR1 is GTSNPN and CDR2 SVGIG (reference sequence). J was trimmed by 1 base and V by 1 base; bases with no gene match: 6. The CDR3 consists of 16 residues. This CDR3 reads CAWSGTGFISGNTIYF. The CDR3 bases are TGTGCCTGGAGTGGGACAGGGTTTATATCTGGAAACACCATATATTTT.

V and J are TRBV5-6 and TRBJ2-1, with TRBD1 matching over 9 bases. Germline assignment: CDR1 SGHDT and CDR2 YYEEEE. The CDR3 covers 15 residues. V was pared by 2 bases and J by 7 bases, with 7 bases of the junction left unmatched. In DNA, the CDR3 is TGTGCCAGCAGCTTCCGGGACAGGGAAAAAAATGAGCAGTTCTTC. This encodes CASSFRDREKNEQFF. Filled out from reference TRBV5-6 and TRBJ2-1, the complete variable domain reads DAGVTQSPTHLIKTRGQQVTLRCSPKSGHDTVSWYQQALGQGPQFIFQYYEEEERQRGNFPDRFSGHQFPNYSSELNVNALLLGDSALYLCASSFRDREKNEQFFGPGTRLTVL.

V usage is TRBV14 and J usage is TRBJ2-1; 8 nucleotides line up with TRBD1. Per germline, CDR1 SGHDN and CDR2 FVKESK. V shed 11 bases, J shed 3 bases, and the junction held 12 bases outside the gene matches. The CDR3 consists of 15 residues. The CDR3 here is CASWLRDRYYNEQFF. CDR3 DNA sequence: TGTGCCTCATGGTTGCGGGACAGGTACTACAATGAGCAGTTCTTC. Using reference TRBV14 and TRBJ2-1 for the parts outside the CDR3, the full variable domain is EAGVTQFPSHSVIEKGQTVTLRCDPISGHDNLYWYRRVMGKEIKFLLHFVKESKQDESGMPNNRFLAERTGGTYSTLKVQPAELEDSGVYFCASWLRDRYYNEQFFGPGTRLTVL.

The chain carries TRBV10-3 and TRBJ1-2; unclear D gene. Per the germline V gene, CDR1 is ENHRY and CDR2 is SYGVKD. The CDR3 spans 12 residues. V shed 0 bases and J shed 7 bases, with 6 bases lying between them. This CDR3 is CAISESPSGYTF. CDR3 bases: TGTGCCATCAGTGAGTCCCCGAGTGGCTACACCTTC.

This rearrangement joins TRBV11-3 to TRBJ1-3; no definite D call. V was trimmed by 4 bases and J by 2 bases, leaving 9 bases between them. CDR1 and CDR2 (germline): SGHNT, YENEEA. The CDR3 is 14 amino acids. This chain's CDR3 is CASSSDPTGNTIYF. The CDR3 DNA is TGTGCCAGCAGCTCAGACCCTACTGGAAACACCATATATTTT.

The CDR3 spells CASRKHSSGANVLTF. The CDR3 DNA sequence: TGTGCCAGCAGAAAACACAGCTCTGGGGCCAACGTCCTGACTTTC. This sequence joins TRBV6-5 and TRBJ2-6; no clear D. The V gene lost 6 bases and the J gene lost 0 bases, with 9 bases spanning the gap. Germline values: CDR1 MNHEY, CDR2 SVGAGI. This CDR3 region has 15 residues.

The chain uses TRBV24-1 and TRBJ2-1, with a tentative D call TRBD1 (5 bases). Looked up from germline, CDR1 is KGHDR and CDR2 is SFDVKD. The CDR3 has 14 residues. V was clipped by 5 bases and J by 5 bases, with 12 bases between them. The CDR3 sequence is CATSVQGRNNEQFF. The DNA of the CDR3 is TGTGCCACCAGTGTTCAGGGCCGTAACAATGAGCAGTTCTTC.

The chain is built from TRBV5-1 and TRBJ1-1, with a possible D match to TRBD1 (5 bases). The CDR3 is 14 amino acids. Germline assignment: CDR1 SGHRS and CDR2 YFSETQ. Trimming took off 5 bases at V and 0 bases at J, with 11 bases between the two ends. CDR3 nucleotides: TGCGCCAGCAGACTCGACAGCTTGAACACTGAAGCTTTCTTT. Residues: CASRLDSLNTEAFF.

This chain links TRBV27 with TRBJ2-1; tentative D call: TRBD1 (5 bases). Trimming stripped 5 bases from V and 15 bases from J, with 14 bases between. Germline V lookup: CDR1 MNHEY, CDR2 SMNVEV (reference sequence). The CDR3 runs to 11 residues. CDR3 nucleotides: TGTGCCAGCAGTCAGGGTGGAAGGATGTTCTTC. Translating gives CASSQGGRMFF.

This chain joins TRBV3-1 (or the pseudogene TRBV3-2) and TRBJ1-4, with TRBD1 matching over 8 bases. Germline V CDR1 and CDR2: LGHDT, YNNKEL (reference sequence). V shed 1 base and J 8 bases; nucleotides not matched to a gene: 6. The CDR3 sequence is 15 residues long. CDR3 protein: CASSQVRDRGEKLFF. CDR3 bases: TGTGCCAGCAGCCAAGTCCGCGACAGGGGCGAAAAACTGTTTTTT.